A selection of T cell receptor beta chains follows, all from one sample in a study of cytomegalovirus exposure and HLA in healthy donors. Method: immunoSEQ multiplex PCR; TCRdb's copy keeps in-frame clones and lacks some. Here the sample spans roughly 100,000 clones, about 75% being singletons. The sequenced material came from PBMCs. The receptors derive from a man in his forties in good health and CMV-seronegative. The CDR3 runs from the conserved cysteine through the conserved F or W. The D gene is left open where the match is weak. Not every row has a clone size; where given, it reads once, few, many or a size class.

J: TRBJ2-3; D: TRBD2; size: -; V: TRBV5-4; DNA: TGTGCCAGCAGCCCCCGGGGGGGGCGCGGCACAGATACGCAGTATTTT; CDR3: CASSPRGGRGTDTQYF
J: TRBJ1-2; D: TRBD1; size: once; V: TRBV10-3; DNA: TGTGCCATCAGGGCTCAGACAGGGGCTAACTATGGCTACACCTTC; CDR3: CAIRAQTGANYGYTF
J: TRBJ2-5; D: -; size: -; V: TRBV5-4; DNA: TGTGCCAGCAGCCCCGACGGGTTCTACGAGGCCCAGTACTTC; CDR3: CASSPDGFYEAQYF
J: TRBJ2-2; D: -; size: -; V: TRBV27; DNA: TGTGCCAGCAGCCCGGCGAACACCGGGGAGCTGTTTTTT; CDR3: CASSPANTGELFF
J: TRBJ2-5; D: -; size: -; V: TRBV7-2; DNA: TGTGCCAGCAGCCCGGGGGGCGGGGAGACCCAGTACTTC; CDR3: CASSPGGGETQYF
J: TRBJ1-3; D: TRBD1; size: -; V: TRBV27; DNA: TGTGCCAGCAGTTTACTTCCCCGGGACAGCTCTGGAAACACCATATATTTT; CDR3: CASSLLPRDSSGNTIYF
J: TRBJ2-3; D: TRBD1; size: -; V: TRBV5-4; DNA: TGTGCCAGCAGCTTGCGGACAGGGGCAGATACGCAGTATTTT; CDR3: CASSLRTGADTQYF
J: TRBJ2-6; D: -; size: -; V: TRBV18; DNA: TGTGCCAGCTCACCTCGCCCGGTCTCTGGGGCCAACGTCCTGACTTTC; CDR3: CASSPRPVSGANVLTF
J: TRBJ1-1; D: TRBD1; size: -; V: TRBV2; DNA: TGTGCCAGCAGACTTAACAGGGGCACTGAAGCTTTCTTT; CDR3: CASRLNRGTEAFF
J: TRBJ2-3; D: TRBD1; size: -; V: TRBV5-6; DNA: TGTGCCAGCAGTTCCCAGGGGGCCTCAACCTCTAGCACAGATACGCAGTATTTT; CDR3: CASSSQGASTSSTDTQYF
J: TRBJ1-1; D: TRBD1; size: -; V: TRBV5-6; DNA: TGTGCCAGCAGCGCCGGGACAGCAAACACTGAAGCCTTCTTT; CDR3: CASSAGTANTEAFF
J: TRBJ2-3; D: TRBD2; size: -; V: TRBV19; DNA: TGTGCCACCAGTATCAGCGGGGCCGCCTTCCCAGATACGCAGTATTTT; CDR3: CATSISGAAFPDTQYF
J: TRBJ2-5; D: -; size: -; V: TRBV5-1; DNA: TGCGCCAGCAGACCAGCAGGGCAAGAGACCCAGTACTTC; CDR3: CASRPAGQETQYF
J: TRBJ2-2; D: -; size: -; V: TRBV19; DNA: TGTGCCAGTAGTACCACCCGGGACACCGGGGAGCTGTTTTTT; CDR3: CASSTTRDTGELFF
J: TRBJ2-3; D: -; size: -; V: TRBV14; DNA: TGTGCCAGCAGTCGAGGACACAGCACAGATACGCAGTATTTT; CDR3: CASSRGHSTDTQYF
J: TRBJ1-3; D: -; size: -; V: TRBV9; DNA: TGTGCCAGCAGCGTAGATGCCCTACCCTCTGGAAACACCATATATTTT; CDR3: CASSVDALPSGNTIYF